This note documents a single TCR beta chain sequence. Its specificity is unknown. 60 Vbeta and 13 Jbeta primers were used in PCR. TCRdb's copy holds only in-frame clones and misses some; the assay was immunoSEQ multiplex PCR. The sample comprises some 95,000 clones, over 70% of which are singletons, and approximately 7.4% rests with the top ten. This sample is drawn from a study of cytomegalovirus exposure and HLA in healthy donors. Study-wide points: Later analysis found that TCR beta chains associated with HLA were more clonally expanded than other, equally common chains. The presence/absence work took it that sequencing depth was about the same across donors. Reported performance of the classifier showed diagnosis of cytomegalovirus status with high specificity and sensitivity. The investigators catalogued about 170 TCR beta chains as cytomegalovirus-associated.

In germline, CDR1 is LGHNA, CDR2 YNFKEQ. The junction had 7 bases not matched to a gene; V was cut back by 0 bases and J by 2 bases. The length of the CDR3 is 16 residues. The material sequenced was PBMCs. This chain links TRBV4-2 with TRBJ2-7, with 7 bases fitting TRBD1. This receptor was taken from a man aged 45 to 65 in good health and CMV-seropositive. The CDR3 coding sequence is TGTGCCAGCAGCCAAGAGGACAGGACCTTTACCTACGAGCAGTACTTC. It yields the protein CASSQEDRTFTYEQYF.